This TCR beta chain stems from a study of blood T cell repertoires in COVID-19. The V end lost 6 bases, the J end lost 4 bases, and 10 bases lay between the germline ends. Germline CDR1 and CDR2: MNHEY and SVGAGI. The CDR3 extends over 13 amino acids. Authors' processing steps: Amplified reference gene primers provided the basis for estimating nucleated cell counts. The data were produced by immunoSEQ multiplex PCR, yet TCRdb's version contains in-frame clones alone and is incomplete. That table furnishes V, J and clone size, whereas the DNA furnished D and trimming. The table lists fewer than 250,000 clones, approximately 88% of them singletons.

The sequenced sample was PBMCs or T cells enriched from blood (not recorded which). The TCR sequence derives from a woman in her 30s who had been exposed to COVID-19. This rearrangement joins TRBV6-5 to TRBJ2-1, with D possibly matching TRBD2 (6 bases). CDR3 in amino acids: CASRAGPYNEQFF. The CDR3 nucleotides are TGTGCCAGCAGGGCGGGACCTTACAATGAGCAGTTCTTC.